This T cell receptor (beta chain) was captured by sequencing in a study of cytomegalovirus exposure and HLA in healthy donors. Germline V gene sequence: CDR1 SGHAT, CDR2 FQNNGV. The ends lost 5 bases at V and 3 bases at J; junction bases unmatched: 0. There are 13 residues in the CDR3. Worth noting for this clone: The target antigen is unknown.

Study-wide findings and caveats: Altogether, 150 or so TCR beta chains were recorded as cytomegalovirus-associated. Specificity of a few CMV-associated chains for CMV antigens was verified in vitro. Among TCR sequences, most were rare, though some public TCRs appeared in many donors.

Only in-frame clones appear in the TCRdb table, and some are missing; sequencing was by immunoSEQ multiplex PCR. Of hundreds of thousands of clones listed, approximately 87% were seen once; the top ten hold less than 7%. This TCR was sampled from a young woman in good health and CMV-seronegative. Sequencing was done on a sample of PBMCs. The V gene is TRBV11-2, the J gene TRBJ2-7; 11 bases line up with TRBD2. CDR3 in amino acids: CASSGTSGYEQYF. Here the CDR3 DNA reads TGTGCCAGCAGCGGGACTAGCGGCTACGAGCAGTACTTC.